This T cell receptor beta chain comes out of a study of shared clonotypes between healthy human individuals. TCRdb's table, derived via immunoSEQ multiplex PCR, lists solely in-frame clones and lacks some. The sample records about 1.5 million clones, under 99% being singletons. This CDR3 has 14 amino acids. Germline loops: CDR1 MNHEY, CDR2 SMNVEV (reference sequence). V lost 3 bases, J lost 0 bases, and 5 bases lay in between. This clone was detected once. This sequence was found in a man aged 30 to 45 in good health. Material: naive CD4+ T cells sorted from blood. Subset: CD45RA+ positively selected. The chain employs TRBV27 and TRBJ1-4; D not certain. Here the CDR3 reads CASSFTSTNEKLFF. The DNA of the CDR3 is TGTGCCAGCAGTTTTACTTCAACTAATGAAAAACTGTTTTTT. Drawing the rest from reference TRBV27 and TRBJ1-4, the complete variable domain is EAQVTQNPRYLITVTGKKLTVTCSQNMNHEYMSWYRQDPGLGLRQIYYSMNVEVTDKGDVPEGYKVSRKEKRNFPLILESPSPNQTSLYFCASSFTSTNEKLFFGSGTQLSVL.